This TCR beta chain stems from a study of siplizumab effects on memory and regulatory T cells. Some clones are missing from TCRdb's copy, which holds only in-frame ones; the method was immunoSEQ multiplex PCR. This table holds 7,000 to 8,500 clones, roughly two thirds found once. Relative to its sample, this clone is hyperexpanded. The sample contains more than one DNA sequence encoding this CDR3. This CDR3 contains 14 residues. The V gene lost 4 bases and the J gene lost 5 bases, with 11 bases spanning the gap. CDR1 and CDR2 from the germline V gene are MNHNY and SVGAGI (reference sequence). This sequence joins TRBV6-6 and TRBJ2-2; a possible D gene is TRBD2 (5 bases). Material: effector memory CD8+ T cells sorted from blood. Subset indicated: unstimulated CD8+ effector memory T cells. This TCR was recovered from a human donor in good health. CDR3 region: CASSFTGETGELFF. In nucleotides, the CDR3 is TGTGCCAGCAGTTTCACTGGGGAGACCGGGGAGCTGTTTTTT.